This T cell receptor (beta chain) was sequenced during a study of T cells after yellow fever vaccination. General study points: Secondary responses were weaker yet peaked faster, day 5 versus 15. The booster response re-showed most primary clones: 96% CD4, around 87% CD8. Contamination of FACS-sorted repertoires by abundant clonotypes from the bulk population could occur.

CDR3 length equals 16 residues. With 0 bases removed from V and 5 bases from J, the gap between germline ends came to 17 bases. Germline assignment: CDR1 SGHVS and CDR2 FNYEAQ. They built TCR cDNA with 5'RACE template switching, a step that put in a universal primer site and UMIs. MiXCR was run by TCRdb on the 5' RACE reads, yielding one entry per CDR3 protein. The repertoire has 200,000 to 250,000 distinct CDR3 sequences, 6.9% of them found once; the top ten carry approximately 0.87%. This clonotype came up a few times. Its antigen is unknown. The chain employs TRBV7-6 and TRBJ2-7, with D maybe TRBD1 (6 bases). Sequenced here: CD4+ T cells sorted from PBMCs, sampled 15 days after the yellow fever booster vaccination. The TCR sequence derives from a man aged 25 to 45 who received the YFV17D yellow fever vaccine. In DNA, the CDR3 is TGTGCCAGCAGCTTAGCCAAGGACAGCTACGGTAACGAGCAGTACTTC. Its protein is CASSLAKDSYGNEQYF.